This T cell receptor (beta chain) was captured in a study of cytomegalovirus exposure and HLA in healthy donors. For this clone: The antigen is unknown.

The PCR was carried out with 60 Vbeta primers and 13 Jbeta primers. TCRdb's copy holds only in-frame clones and misses some; the assay was immunoSEQ multiplex PCR. This sample has 120,000 or so clones, with roughly 80% found just once. General study results and limits: Researchers catalogued about 160 TCR beta chains as cytomegalovirus-associated.

The CDR3 is 17 residues long. V trimming: 1 base; J trimming: 3 bases; junction bases outside the gene matches: 8. Per the germline V gene, CDR1 is MDHEN and CDR2 is SYDVKM. Input material: PBMCs. The chain is built from TRBV28 and TRBJ1-3; 8 bases fit TRBD1. This TCR was recovered from a man aged 25-40 years in good health and CMV-seropositive. The CDR3 loop reads CASSLYPGGAFGNTIYF. CDR3 in DNA: TGTGCCAGCAGTTTATATCCAGGGGGCGCGTTTGGAAACACCATATATTTT.